Here is one T cell receptor beta chain with its context. Its antigen is unidentified. The CDR3 has 13 residues. In germline, CDR1 is KGHSH, CDR2 LQKENI. Trimming took 5 bases from V and 5 from J, leaving 12 bases between them. Clones were sequenced by immunoSEQ multiplex PCR, and TCRdb holds only the in-frame ones, with some missing. Of 260,000 or so clones listed, more than 75% were seen once; the top ten hold roughly 1%. The data are from a study of cytomegalovirus exposure and HLA in healthy donors. Whole-study results and caveats: Many donors shared some public TCRs, even though most TCR sequences were rare.

The clonotype comes from a young woman in good health and CMV-seronegative. The sample was PBMCs. The chain is built from TRBV18 and TRBJ1-1; D is uncertain. The CDR3 bases are TGTGCCAGCTCAGTGGGTCCGGGAACTGAAGCTTTCTTT. Amino acids: CASSVGPGTEAFF.